The rows below give T cell receptor beta chains drawn from one sample of a study of response to subunit inactivated influenza vaccine. Each CDR3 protein is one row after TCRdb ran MiXCR on the RT-PCR reads. The sample includes about 540,000 distinct CDR3 sequences, roughly 25% of them seen just once. These records were also assigned to another study, of T cells expressing NK-cell markers.

Sequencing was performed on CD4+ T cells sorted from PBMCs, taken 11 to 12 days after vaccination. The source of these receptors is a middle-aged man who received an inactivated influenza vaccine. Both conserved end residues are part of each CDR3. The D gene is left open where the match is weak. Where a row states a size, it is once, few, many or the class of an expanded clone; other rows omit it.

clone_size	v_call	j_call	d_call	cdr3_nt	cdr3_aa
many	TRBV12-3/TRBV12-4	TRBJ2-1	.	TGTGCCAGCAGTAGGGGGACGGGACTCTACAATGAGCAGTTCTTC	CASSRGTGLYNEQFF
.	TRBV19	TRBJ2-7	TRBD2	TGTGCCAGTAGCTTGGGAGCGGGAGTTGTGGGCGAGCAGTACTTC	CASSLGAGVVGEQYF
.	TRBV20-1	TRBJ2-7	TRBD1	TGCAGTGCTAGCGCGCGACAGGGGTTTTCCTACGAGCAGTACTTC	CSASARQGFSYEQYF
.	TRBV27	TRBJ2-2	.	TGTGCCAGCAGTTTATGGGCGGGGCTGTTCACCGGGGAGCTGTTTTTT	CASSLWAGLFTGELFF
.	TRBV6-1	TRBJ2-3	.	TGTGCCAGCGGGAGGTCTAGCACAGATACGCAGTATTTT	CASGRSSTDTQYF
.	TRBV10-2	TRBJ1-2	.	TGCGCCAGCACCGAAGCCATCGACAGGCTCTATGGCTACACCTTC	CASTEAIDRLYGYTF
many	TRBV5-1	TRBJ1-1	TRBD1	TGCGCCAGCAGCCCGACAGGGGACACTGAAGCTTTCTTT	CASSPTGDTEAFF
.	TRBV12-3/TRBV12-4	TRBJ1-2	.	TGTGCCAGCAGTTTCATCAGGGGACGGGGCTATGGCTACACCTTC	CASSFIRGRGYGYTF
few	TRBV27	TRBJ2-1	.	TGTGCCAGCAGTTTAGCGGGCGGAATAATAAATGAGCAGTTCTTC	CASSLAGGIINEQFF
.	TRBV12-3/TRBV12-4	TRBJ2-3	TRBD1	TGTGCCAGCAGTCAAAACCTCAGGGGGCTCGGGGCAGATACGCAGTATTTT	CASSQNLRGLGADTQYF
.	TRBV20-1	TRBJ2-7	TRBD1	TGCAGTACCCCGGGACAGGGATCCTACGAGCAGTACTTC	CSTPGQGSYEQYF
.	TRBV20-1	TRBJ2-1	.	TGCAGTGCTAGACCAGAGACAGTCGACGCCGAACGGCAGTTCTTC	CSARPETVDAERQFF
few	TRBV20-1	TRBJ2-2	.	TGCAGTGCTAGAGATCTGGGCACCCCGGGGACCGGGGAGCTGTTTTTT	CSARDLGTPGTGELFF
many	TRBV12-3/TRBV12-4	TRBJ1-5	.	TGTGCCAGCAGTTTTTTTAGCAATCAGCCCCAGCATTTT	CASSFFSNQPQHF
many	TRBV21-1	TRBJ2-7	.	TGTGCCAGCAGCAAAGCTCGGCTAAGGTCTGACGAGCAGTACTTC	CASSKARLRSDEQYF
.	TRBV7-2	TRBJ2-7	TRBD1	TGTGCCAGCAGAAAAAGTGTCGGGACAGGGGTTAACGAGCAGTACTTC	CASRKSVGTGVNEQYF
.	TRBV20-1	TRBJ2-5	.	TGCAGTGCTCTCCCACAGGGAGAGACCCAGTACTTC	CSALPQGETQYF
few	TRBV10-3	TRBJ2-7	TRBD1	TGTGCCATCAGTGAGCGCACCGGGACAGGGGGCCACGAGCAGTACTTC	CAISERTGTGGHEQYF
.	TRBV6-5	TRBJ2-5	.	TGTGCCAGCAGCCACCCAGGGGAGACCCAGTACTTC	CASSHPGETQYF
.	TRBV29-1	TRBJ1-4	TRBD1	TGCAGCGCTAAGACAGGGCTAGTCAATGAAAAACTGTTTTTT	CSAKTGLVNEKLFF
.	TRBV2	TRBJ2-3	TRBD2	TGTGCCAGCAGCGACTGGGGGGGGGACACAGATACGCAGTATTTT	CASSDWGGDTDTQYF
many	TRBV4-2	TRBJ2-3	.	TGTGCCAGCAGCGGGGCGGGGAACCCAGATACGCAGTATTTT	CASSGAGNPDTQYF
few	TRBV6-1	TRBJ1-2	TRBD1	TGTGCCAGCAGGCCCGACAGGGGGTCTTATGGCTACACCTTC	CASRPDRGSYGYTF
few	TRBV28	TRBJ1-6	.	TGTGCCAGCAGTAACCCCGGGACAACAGTTTCACCCCTCCACTTT	CASSNPGTTVSPLHF
many	TRBV5-5	TRBJ2-5	.	TGTGCCAGCAGCTTGGAAGGTCCAGGGACCCAGTACTTC	CASSLEGPGTQYF
.	TRBV6-5	TRBJ1-1	.	TGTGCCAGCAGTTACATGGGGAACACTGAAGCTTTCTTT	CASSYMGNTEAFF
.	TRBV7-2	TRBJ2-3	.	TGTGCCAGCAGCTTTGACACTAACACAGATACGCAGTATTTT	CASSFDTNTDTQYF
.	TRBV29-1	TRBJ2-1	.	TGCAGCGTTCTAGCGACTTACAATGAGCAGTTCTTC	CSVLATYNEQFF
few	TRBV5-1	TRBJ2-5	.	TGCGCCAGCCACCGCGGGGCAGCCCAAGAGACCCAGTACTTC	CASHRGAAQETQYF
.	TRBV4-1	TRBJ1-5	.	TGCGCCAGCAGCCAGCAAGAGGTTAGCAATCAGCCCCAGCATTTT	CASSQQEVSNQPQHF
few	TRBV11-2	TRBJ2-6	.	TGTGCCAGCAGCTCTAAGTTGGCGGGGGCATCGGGGGCCAACGTCCTGACTTTC	CASSSKLAGASGANVLTF
few	TRBV9	TRBJ2-7	TRBD2	TGTGCCAGCAGCACGGCTAGCGGGGGGGGCGAGCAGTACTTC	CASSTASGGGEQYF
.	TRBV4-3	TRBJ1-3	TRBD1	TGCGCCAGCAGCCAAGAGACTACAGGGGCTGGAAACACCATATATTTT	CASSQETTGAGNTIYF
.	TRBV11-2	TRBJ2-7	.	TGTGCCAGCAGCTTAAACCAGGGGCACTCCTACGAGCAGTACTTC	CASSLNQGHSYEQYF
.	TRBV15	TRBJ2-6	.	TGTGCCACCAGCTTCGCGGGTGCTGGGGCCAACGTCCTGACTTTC	CATSFAGAGANVLTF
.	TRBV7-9	TRBJ2-7	.	TGTGCCAGCAGCCCCCCCCGGTCCTACGAGCAGTACTTC	CASSPPRSYEQYF
.	TRBV15	TRBJ2-5	TRBD2	TGTGCCACCAGCAGAGAATTGGGACTAGGGGAAGAGACCCAGTACTTC	CATSRELGLGEETQYF
.	TRBV20-1	TRBJ1-5	TRBD1	TGCAGTGCTACAACAGGGGGCTCTCAGCCCCAGCATTTT	CSATTGGSQPQHF
.	TRBV6-5	TRBJ2-7	.	TGTGCCAGCAGCTTAAGGCAGGGGACCCCCTACGAGCAGTACTTC	CASSLRQGTPYEQYF
.	TRBV30	TRBJ2-1	.	TGTGCCTGGATGGGGCTATATTACAATGAGCAGTTCTTC	CAWMGLYYNEQFF
.	TRBV7-2	TRBJ2-7	TRBD2	TGTGCCAGCAGCTTAGTGTCTAGCGGGATGAGCTCCTACGAGCAGTACTTC	CASSLVSSGMSSYEQYF
.	TRBV5-1	TRBJ2-1	TRBD2	TGCGCCAGCAGCTCCATTTTAGCGGGAGGGCCTAACAATGAGCAGTTCTTC	CASSSILAGGPNNEQFF
few	TRBV4-1	TRBJ1-5	.	TGCGCCAGCAGCCAGGGGGGTTTTCAGCCCCAGCATTTT	CASSQGGFQPQHF
many	TRBV13	TRBJ1-2	TRBD1	TGTGCCAGCAGCCCTATTTCTGGTGGTGACAGGGAAGACTATGGCTACACCTTC	CASSPISGGDREDYGYTF
many	TRBV14	TRBJ2-5	TRBD1	TGTGCCAGCAGCCGAGGGACAGGGGAGACCCAGTACTTC	CASSRGTGETQYF
few	TRBV15	TRBJ1-2	.	TGTGCCACCAGCAGAGCGGCGGGCATGCAGGGCTATGGCTACACCTTC	CATSRAAGMQGYGYTF
.	TRBV5-1	TRBJ2-2	.	TGCGCCAGCAGCTTGGCCACCGGGAACACCGGGGAGCTGTTTTTT	CASSLATGNTGELFF
few	TRBV12-3/TRBV12-4	TRBJ2-2	TRBD1	TGTGCCAGCAGTCTCTTTACAGGGGGCTACACCGGGGAGCTGTTTTTT	CASSLFTGGYTGELFF
few	TRBV2	TRBJ2-1	.	TGTGCCAGCAGTGATTTGGGGGGCACCTTCTCGTCCAATGAGCAGTTCTTC	CASSDLGGTFSSNEQFF
many	TRBV6-1	TRBJ1-5	TRBD1	TGTGCCAGCAGTGAAGTAGACAGGGGTTCCCAGCCCCAGCATTTT	CASSEVDRGSQPQHF
.	TRBV19	TRBJ2-5	.	TGTGCCAGTAGCACGACCCAGGGGAGTTGGGAGACCCAGTACTTC	CASSTTQGSWETQYF
.	TRBV7-2	TRBJ2-1	TRBD2	TGTGCCAGCAGCTTAGCCTTGACTAGCGGGACCAATGAGCAGTTCTTC	CASSLALTSGTNEQFF
.	TRBV24-1	TRBJ2-1	TRBD2	TGTGCCACCAGTGATTCACGGGAACTAGCGGGACCCCATGGCAATGAGCAGTTCTTC	CATSDSRELAGPHGNEQFF
few	TRBV5-5	TRBJ1-4	TRBD1	TGTGCCAGCAGCTGGGGACAGGGGATTAATGAAAAACTGTTTTTT	CASSWGQGINEKLFF
.	TRBV5-1	TRBJ2-1	.	TGCGCCAGCAGCCCCCATGCGGCCGCTGCACACGATGAGCAGTTCTTC	CASSPHAAAAHDEQFF
few	TRBV28	TRBJ2-1	TRBD2	TGTGCCAGCAGTGATAGCGGGATTTACAATGAGCAGTTCTTC	CASSDSGIYNEQFF
few	TRBV15	TRBJ2-1	TRBD1	TGTGCCACCAGAGAAGGGACAGGTAGCTACAATGAGCAGTTCTTC	CATREGTGSYNEQFF